This T cell receptor (beta chain) comes out of a study of blood T cells in healthy people across ages. Regarding the study as a whole: The recorded TCR beta diversity per million T cells decreased in a roughly linear manner with age. Both naive CD4+ cell counts and diversity were greater in long-lived donors than in aged donors.

In this sample, this clonotype turned up a few times. The antigen is undetermined. Investigators took around 10 milliliters of peripheral blood from every donor. With a J-beta primer mix and a sample-barcoded 5' primer, a second PCR ran about 7 to 11 cycles. The template-switch adaptor, which had 12 random nucleotides, put a tag on each cDNA molecule. TCRdb re-derived calls from the 5' RACE reads in MiXCR, one entry per CDR3 protein. This sample carries around 1,500,000 distinct CDR3 sequences, approximately 28% of them seen once, and the ten largest clones take over 7%. The receptor was derived from a woman between 25 and 40 years old in good health. Material: blood.

DNA of the CDR3: TGTGCCAGCAGCGTAGCGGGGGAGAGAGAGACCCAGTACTTC. Amino acids: CASSVAGERETQYF. This chain joins TRBV25-1 and TRBJ2-5; 9 nucleotides line up with TRBD2. Losses at the gene ends were 6 bases for V and 4 bases for J; bases not matched to a gene: 6. The CDR3 is 14 amino acids. Germline V CDR1 and CDR2: MGHDK, SYGVNS.